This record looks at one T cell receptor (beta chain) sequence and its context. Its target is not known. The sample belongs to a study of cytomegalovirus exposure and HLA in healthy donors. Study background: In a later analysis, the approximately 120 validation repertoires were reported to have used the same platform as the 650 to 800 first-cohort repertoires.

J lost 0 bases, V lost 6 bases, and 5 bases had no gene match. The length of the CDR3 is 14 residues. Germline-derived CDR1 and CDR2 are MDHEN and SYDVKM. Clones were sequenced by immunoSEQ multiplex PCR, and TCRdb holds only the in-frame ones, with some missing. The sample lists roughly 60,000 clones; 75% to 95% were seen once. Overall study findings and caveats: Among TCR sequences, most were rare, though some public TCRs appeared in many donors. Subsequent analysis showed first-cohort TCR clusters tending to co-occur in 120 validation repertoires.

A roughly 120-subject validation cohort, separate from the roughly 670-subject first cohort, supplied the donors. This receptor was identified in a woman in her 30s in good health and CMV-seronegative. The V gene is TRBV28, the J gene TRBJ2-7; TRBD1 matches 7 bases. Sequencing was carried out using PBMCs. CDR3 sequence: CASSRDRVSYEQYF. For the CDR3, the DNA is TGTGCCAGCAGCCGGGACAGAGTCTCCTACGAGCAGTACTTC.